This T cell receptor (beta chain) was identified during a study of neurological immune-mediated disorders. Overall study context: Secondary progressive cases numbered 3 among the roughly 35 multiple sclerosis patients, while the other 31 were relapsing-remitting. The study's findings and limits: The study phylogenetically grouped the repertoires of 18 of 34 multiple sclerosis patients into one related-CDR3 cluster, a possible signature. The most TCR clonal expansion was seen in HTLV-1-associated myelopathy, whereas the least was seen in multiple sclerosis, below the level in healthy controls.

CDR3 length: 14 residues. From germline, CDR1 is SEHNR and CDR2 FQNEAQ (reference sequence). With 6 bases clipped from V and 7 bases from J, the junction kept 5 bases outside the gene matches. Unsorted libraries were derived from 2 million PBMCs stored at -80 C. This clonotype came up many times. Its specificity is unknown. TCRdb re-derived calls from the 5' RACE reads in MiXCR, one entry per CDR3 protein. Among roughly 100,000 distinct CDR3 sequences listed, under 4.5% were seen once. Material: PBMCs. The genes are TRBV7-9 and TRBJ1-6; 8 nucleotides agree with TRBD1. This TCR derives from a woman between 50 and 59 years old with multiple sclerosis. The CDR3 loop reads CASSSTGVNSPLHF. The CDR3 DNA reads as TGTGCCAGCAGTTCGACAGGGGTCAATTCACCCCTCCACTTT.